This TCR beta chain came from a study of blood T cells in healthy people across ages. Then a second PCR, running about 7 to 11 cycles, was carried out with a sample-barcoded 5' primer and a J-beta primer mix. TCRdb redid the calling of the 5' RACE reads with MiXCR, one entry per CDR3 protein. In the table there are more than 700,000 distinct CDR3 sequences, about 46% of which are singletons. The CDR3 consists of 15 residues. Germline V CDR1 and CDR2: SGHKS, YYEKEE (reference sequence). The J gene is TRBJ2-3, the V gene TRBV5-5; 13 bases are a match to TRBD2. The sequenced material came from blood. The clonotype originates from a man older than 75 in good health. The CDR3 loop reads CAIPSGLAGADTQYF. The CDR3 DNA follows: TGTGCTATCCCTTCCGGACTAGCGGGAGCAGATACGCAGTATTTT.